The 12 T cell receptor beta chains below come from one sample, sequenced in a study of blood T cell repertoires in COVID-19. The repertoire was sequenced with immunoSEQ multiplex PCR; TCRdb's copy has only in-frame clones and lacks some. The sample records about 340,000 clones, around 91% being singletons. Sequencing was done on a sample of peripheral blood. All receptors derive from a woman aged 18-35 years who had recovered from COVID-19.

The chain is built from TRBV5-3 and TRBJ1-6; a possible D gene is TRBD1 (6 bases). TRBV5-3 is known as an ORF, though its function is uncertain. V was pared by 3 bases and J by 10 bases, with 29 bases between. The CDR3 totals 19 residues. CDR3 DNA: TGTGCCAGAAGCTCCTCCTCCGGGCCTCAGGGGTTGGGATGGTCACCCCTCCACTTT. This translates into CARSSSSGPQGLGWSPLHF.

This sequence joins TRBV6-5 and TRBJ2-3; 8 bases are a match to TRBD2. The CDR3 has 15 residues. Germline-derived CDR1 and CDR2 are MNHEY and SVGAGI. The ends lost 2 bases at V and 2 bases at J; junction bases unmatched: 3. For the CDR3, the DNA is TGTGCCAGCAGTTACGCGGGGGGTACCACAGATACGCAGTATTTT. Amino acid sequence: CASSYAGGTTDTQYF.

Here the CDR3 DNA reads TGTGCCAGCAGTCGGAGGAGAGAGACCCAGTACTTC. Amino acids: CASSRRRETQYF. V is TRBV6-2 or TRBV6-3 and J is TRBJ2-5, with D tentatively TRBD2 (5 bases). This CDR3 comprises 12 residues. Trimming took 5 bases from V and 4 from J, leaving 8 bases between them. Per the germline V gene, CDR1 is MNHEY and CDR2 is SVGEGT.

This CDR3 reads CASSPGGIRGIQYF. In DNA form, the CDR3 reads TGCGCCAGCAGCCCCGGGGGGATCCGCGGCATTCAGTACTTC. The chain has TRBV5-1 and TRBJ2-4; 7 bases are a match to TRBD2. Germline V gives CDR1 SGHRS, CDR2 YFSETQ. The CDR3 consists of 14 residues. V lost 4 bases to trimming and J lost 9 bases; unmatched junction nucleotides: 10.

CDR3 nucleotide sequence: TGTGCCTGGGAGACAGGGGGCGACTATGGCTACACCTTC. This codes for CAWETGGDYGYTF. The chain links TRBV30 to TRBJ1-2; 10 bases match TRBD1. Trimming at V came to 5 bases and at J to 3 bases, leaving 3 bases not matched to a gene. The CDR3 loop spans 13 amino acids. CDR1 GTSNPN and CDR2 SVGIG come from the germline V gene (reference sequence). The complete variable domain, with remaining parts taken from reference TRBV30 and TRBJ1-2, reads SQTIHQWPATLVQPVGSPLSLECTVEGTSNPNLYWYRQAAGRGLQLLFYSVGIGQISSEVPQNLSASRPQDRQFILSSKKLLLSDSGFYLCAWETGGDYGYTFGSGTRLTVV.

The V and J genes are TRBV11-2 and TRBJ2-5; 8 positions match TRBD2. V lost 1 base, J lost 5 bases, and 9 bases stayed unmatched. The CDR3 length is 16 residues. Per the germline V gene, CDR1 is SGHAT and CDR2 is FQNNGV. The CDR3 loop is CASSLGRGGRLETQYF. CDR3 DNA sequence: TGTGCCAGCAGCTTAGGAAGGGGCGGGAGGTTGGAGACCCAGTACTTC.

The chain carries TRBV10-3 and TRBJ2-1; 10 bases map to TRBD2. This CDR3 contains 13 residues. Trimming cost V 0 bases and J 15 bases; bases outside gene matches: 5. Germline V lookup: CDR1 ENHRY, CDR2 SYGVKD. The CDR3 DNA sequence: TGTGCCATCAGTGAGTCGAGCGGGAGGGCCACGTTCTTC. This encodes CAISESSGRATFF.

The gene calls are TRBV11-3 and TRBJ2-2, with 7 nucleotides matching TRBD2. The germline gives CDR1 SGHNT, CDR2 YENEEA. V lost 8 bases to trimming and J lost 7 bases; unmatched junction nucleotides: 10. There are 14 residues in the CDR3. The CDR3 loop is CASEWREGNGELFF. The CDR3 DNA follows: TGTGCCAGCGAGTGGAGGGAGGGCAACGGGGAGCTGTTTTTT. The variable domain in full, completed from reference TRBV11-3 and TRBJ2-2, reads EAGVVQSPRYKIIEKKQPVAFWCNPISGHNTLYWYLQNLGQGPELLIRYENEEAVDDSQLPKDRFSAERLKGVDSTLKIQPAELGDSAVYLCASEWREGNGELFFGEGSRLTVL.

This clone was recorded once. The CDR3 loop is CASSLFGQGYDQPQHF. The CDR3 nucleotides are TGTGCCAGCAGCTTATTTGGACAGGGGTATGATCAGCCCCAGCATTTT. The chain joins TRBV7-2 to TRBJ1-5, with 9 bases identical to TRBD1. The V gene end was trimmed by 2 bases and the J gene end by 5 bases; junction bases not matched to a gene: 7. This CDR3 is built from 16 residues. CDR1 is SGHTA and CDR2 is FQGNSA in the germline V gene.

The V call is TRBV5-6, the J call TRBJ2-1; TRBD2 is a possible D gene (6 bases). This CDR3 is built from 17 residues. Germline loops: CDR1 SGHDT, CDR2 YYEEEE. Trimming stripped 1 base from V and 7 bases from J, with 21 bases between. CDR3 nucleotides: TGTGCCAGCAGCTTGTTTTGGCGGGGATCGGCCGGGAATGAGCAGTTCTTC. This sequence encodes CASSLFWRGSAGNEQFF.

The chain is built from TRBV5-8 and TRBJ2-2, with TRBD2 matching over 9 bases. Germline lookup yields CDR1 SGHTS and CDR2 YDEGEE. This CDR3 is 17 amino acids long. V shed 4 bases and J 4 bases; nucleotides not matched to a gene: 11. CDR3 in DNA: TGTGCCAGCAGCCGGTTGGACCTAGCGGGACTCACCGGGGAGCTGTTTTTT. It yields the protein CASSRLDLAGLTGELFF.

The chain carries TRBV11-3 and TRBJ1-2, with 8 bases aligning to TRBD1. CDR1 is SGHNT and CDR2 is YENEEA in the germline V gene. V gave up 3 bases and J gave up 4 bases; unmatched junction bases: 7. This CDR3 comprises 15 residues. CDR3 loop: CASSFGQGVGYGYTF. CDR3 nucleotide sequence: TGTGCCAGCAGCTTCGGACAGGGAGTAGGCTATGGCTACACCTTC. The whole variable domain, remainder taken from reference TRBV11-3 and TRBJ1-2, is EAGVVQSPRYKIIEKKQPVAFWCNPISGHNTLYWYLQNLGQGPELLIRYENEEAVDDSQLPKDRFSAERLKGVDSTLKIQPAELGDSAVYLCASSFGQGVGYGYTFGSGTRLTVV.